This TCR beta chain stems from a study of T cells in Graves' hyperthyroidism and ophthalmopathy. Points from the study as a whole: Clonotypes that were expanded in thyroid above 0.001 mostly appeared in blood too.

A patient was excluded if there was uncontrolled infection, other autoimmune disease, pregnancy or lactation. Template material for amplifying TCR beta CDR3 regions consisted of RNA transcripts. Primed by the HTBI set, a first-round RT-PCR was run on the TCR CDR3. TCRdb called the multiplex PCR reads again in MiXCR, with one record for every CDR3 protein. Of 350,000 to 400,000 distinct CDR3 sequences in the sample, 14% to 15% were seen once. This CDR3 has 14 amino acids. Looked up from germline, CDR1 is SEHNR and CDR2 is FQNEAQ (reference sequence). V lost 2 bases, J lost 2 bases, and 3 bases stayed unmatched. This clonotype was counted at least ten times. Its cognate antigen is unknown.

V is TRBV7-9 and J is TRBJ2-7; 7 bases are a match to TRBD2. The sequencing input was blood. The receptor was derived from a woman younger than 45 with Graves' hyperthyroidism. The CDR3 region is CASSLTLAPYEQYF. CDR3 nucleotide sequence: TGTGCCAGCAGCTTAACACTAGCGCCCTACGAGCAGTACTTC.